What follows describes a single T cell receptor (beta chain). Germline CDR1 reads MGHDK; CDR2 reads SYGVNS. The CDR3 is 14 amino acids. J was trimmed by 6 bases and V by 5 bases; bases with no gene match: 6. Clinical history as reported by participants underpinned cohort assignment. Cohort 3 recovery required two negative PCRs, clearance, or symptom resolution. This sample was taken from a study of blood T cell repertoires in COVID-19. Across the study: There were acute and convalescent COVID-19 samples, and they came from the United States, Italy and Spain.

Under the authors' procedure: Amplified reference gene primers provided the basis for estimating nucleated cell counts. The repertoire was sequenced with immunoSEQ multiplex PCR; TCRdb's copy has only in-frame clones and lacks some. The DNA gave D and trimming, while V, J and clone size come from that table. The table shows about 310,000 clones, with about 88% occurring only once. The V call is TRBV25-1, the J call TRBJ2-7, with TRBD2 matching 11 bases. The origin of this receptor is a woman in her 40s who had recovered from COVID-19. The sequenced sample was PBMCs or T cells enriched from blood (not recorded which). CDR3 in amino acids: CASSKLAGAGEQYF. The CDR3 region has the DNA TGTGCCAGCAGTAAACTAGCGGGGGCTGGCGAGCAGTACTTC.